Below, 19 T cell receptor beta chains from the same sample are listed, as sequenced in a study of T cell changes during pregnancy in multiple sclerosis. Data came from immunoSEQ multiplex PCR; TCRdb stores just in-frame clones and leaves some out. The table lists about 120,000 clones, 90% to 95% of them singletons. Sequenced material: peripheral blood, taken before pregnancy. These receptors were obtained from a female donor with multiple sclerosis, enrolled in a pregnancy study.

A few counts support this clone. The rearrangement joins TRBV9 to TRBJ1-6; the D gene is possibly TRBD1 (6 bases). Trimming left V 4 bases short and J 9 bases short, with 14 bases between. Germline V gene data show CDR1 as SGDLS and CDR2 as YYNGEE. The CDR3 consists of 14 residues. The CDR3 protein is CASSNTGGLSPLHF. The CDR3 coding sequence is TGTGCCAGCAGCAACACCGGGGGGCTTTCACCCCTCCACTTT.

The V gene is TRBV27, the J gene TRBJ2-5, with D possibly matching TRBD1 (5 bases). Germline loops: CDR1 MNHEY, CDR2 SMNVEV (reference sequence). There are 12 residues in the CDR3. Between the trimmed V and J ends, which lost 9 bases and 5 bases, there was a span of 13 bases. Here the CDR3 reads CASGQLGETQYF. Here the CDR3 DNA reads TGTGCCAGTGGACAACTCGGGGAGACCCAGTACTTC.

J is TRBJ2-5 and V is TRBV10-3, with D tentatively TRBD2 (6 bases). The CDR3 loop spans 18 amino acids. V shed 3 bases and J shed 1 base, with 21 bases lying between them. Germline V CDR1 and CDR2: ENHRY, SYGVKD. In DNA, the CDR3 is TGTGCCATCAGTGATTACAGAACACCCGGGACTCGCCAAGAGACCCAGTACTTC. Its translation is CAISDYRTPGTRQETQYF.

Here the CDR3 DNA reads TGTGCCAGCAGTGAGGGACAGGGGGCCCTCTATGGCTACACCTTC. It is translated as CASSEGQGALYGYTF. The V gene is TRBV2, the J gene TRBJ1-2; 12 nucleotides line up with TRBD1. Per the germline V gene, CDR1 is SNHLY and CDR2 is FYNNEI. This CDR3 has 15 amino acids. Trimming removed 3 bases from V and 4 bases from J; junction bases left unmatched: 3.

The chain links TRBV5-1 to TRBJ1-5, with D perhaps matching TRBD1 (6 bases). The CDR3 covers 15 residues. Germline-derived CDR1 and CDR2 are SGHRS and YFSETQ. Trimming pared 1 base from V and 6 bases from J, leaving 14 bases between. The CDR3 DNA reads as TGCGCCAGCAGCTTGACAGGGCGAGTTGGTCAGCCCCAGCATTTT. It encodes CASSLTGRVGQPQHF.

The chain links TRBV5-6 to TRBJ2-7; 8 nucleotides line up with TRBD1. V shed 0 bases, J shed 4 bases, and the junction held 3 bases outside the gene matches. CDR3 length: 14 residues. Germline V gene sequence: CDR1 SGHDT, CDR2 YYEEEE. The DNA for the CDR3 is TGTGCCAGCAGCTTGGCAGGGGGCGGTTACGAGCAGTACTTC. Translation: CASSLAGGGYEQYF.

J is TRBJ2-7 and V is TRBV2; tentative D call: TRBD1 (5 bases). This CDR3 region has 12 residues. Germline CDR1 SNHLY, CDR2 FYNNEI. The V end lost 6 bases, the J end lost 3 bases, and 9 bases lay between the germline ends. CDR3 amino acids: CASSPTDYEQYF. Here the CDR3 DNA reads TGTGCCAGCAGCCCGACAGACTACGAGCAGTACTTC.

The chain employs TRBV27 and TRBJ1-2, with a tentative D call TRBD1 (5 bases). V lost 3 bases to trimming and J lost 5 bases, with 10 bases between them. This CDR3 is 13 amino acids long. Germline CDR1 is MNHEY and CDR2 is SMNVEV (reference sequence). This CDR3 reads CASSLGTAYGYTF. The DNA for the CDR3 is TGTGCCAGCAGTTTGGGGACTGCTTATGGCTACACCTTC.

The chain has TRBV29-1 and TRBJ2-2; D gene uncertain. CDR3 size: 10 residues. Looked up from germline, CDR1 is SQVTM and CDR2 is ANQGSEA. The CDR3 here is CGQNTGELFF. CDR3 DNA: TGCGGGCAGAACACCGGGGAGCTGTTTTTT.

The chain has TRBV6-4 and TRBJ2-2, with 9 bases matching TRBD1. The CDR3 is 16 residues long. Unmatched junction bases numbered 11, after V lost 6 bases and J lost 6 bases. Germline CDR1 MRHNA, CDR2 SNTAGT. CDR3 sequence reads: CASRKDRGDFAGELFF. The CDR3 nucleotides are TGTGCCAGCAGGAAGGACAGGGGAGATTTTGCCGGGGAGCTGTTTTTT.

The chain is built from TRBV4-1 and TRBJ2-1; 9 bases fit TRBD2. The CDR3 consists of 16 residues. Trimming took 3 bases from V and 3 from J; bases not matched to a gene: 6. CDR1 is MGHRA and CDR2 is YSYEKL in the germline V gene. CDR3 protein: CASSQGRGGLYNEQFF. CDR3 in DNA: TGCGCCAGCAGCCAGGGGCGGGGGGGCCTCTACAATGAGCAGTTCTTC.

The rearrangement joins TRBV5-4 to TRBJ1-2; 9 nucleotides align to TRBD1. CDR3 length: 17 residues. V lost 2 bases, J lost 0 bases, and 8 bases stayed unmatched. Germline-derived CDR1 and CDR2 are SGHNT and YYREEE (reference sequence). Written as DNA, the CDR3 is TGTGCCAGCAGCTTAAAGGGACAGGGCCTCACTAACTATGGCTACACCTTC. Translating gives CASSLKGQGLTNYGYTF.

V usage is TRBV2 and J usage is TRBJ2-2, with TRBD2 matching 8 bases. CDR3 length: 14 residues. V lost 4 bases to trimming and J lost 6 bases; unmatched junction nucleotides: 4. Germline CDR1 and CDR2: SNHLY and FYNNEI. The CDR3 DNA reads TGTGCCAGCAGTGTAATAGCGGGACCCGGGGAGCTGTTTTTT. Translating it yields CASSVIAGPGELFF.

This rearrangement joins TRBV6-4 to TRBJ1-1; weak D call: TRBD1 (5 bases). The CDR3 length is 16 residues. Germline V gene sequence: CDR1 MRHNA, CDR2 SNTAGT. With 5 bases removed from V and 5 bases from J, the gap between germline ends came to 21 bases. DNA of the CDR3: TGTGCCAGCAGTTTTGAATTTTCGGGGGGGGGAACTGAAGCTTTCTTT. Residues: CASSFEFSGGGTEAFF.

This rearrangement joins TRBV28 to TRBJ1-2; D remains ambiguous. Trimming cost V 8 bases and J 4 bases, with 17 bases left between them. Germline V gene lookup returns CDR1 MDHEN and CDR2 SYDVKM. This CDR3 has 14 residues. The CDR3 region has the DNA TGTGCCAGCGGGCCGGCATTTCTTGGCTATGGCTACACCTTC. Its protein is CASGPAFLGYGYTF.

The V and J genes are TRBV10-3 and TRBJ2-2; 7 bases fit TRBD2. Germline V gene lookup returns CDR1 ENHRY and CDR2 SYGVKD. J lost 0 bases, V lost 10 bases, and 5 bases had no gene match. The CDR3 totals 14 residues. In nucleotides, the CDR3 is TGTGCCAGTTGGGGACTAACGAACACCGGGGAGCTGTTTTTT. It translates to CASWGLTNTGELFF.

The V and J genes are TRBV9 and TRBJ2-7, with 7 bases identical to TRBD1. The junction had 6 bases not matched to a gene; V was cut back by 3 bases and J by 0 bases. Germline assignment: CDR1 SGDLS and CDR2 YYNGEE. This CDR3 spans 15 amino acids. The CDR3 region has the DNA TGTGCCAGCAGCGAACAAGGGGGCCTCTCCTACGAGCAGTACTTC. It encodes CASSEQGGLSYEQYF.

V usage is TRBV5-5 and J usage is TRBJ1-1; 9 bases match TRBD1. The J segment lost 3 bases and the V segment lost 7 bases, leaving 7 bases of the junction unmatched. The CDR3 runs to 14 residues. Germline-derived CDR1 and CDR2 are SGHKS and YYEKEE (reference sequence). CDR3 sequence (DNA): TGTGCCAGCGACGGGACAGGGTTGGACACTGAAGCTTTCTTT. Translating it yields CASDGTGLDTEAFF.

The chain couples TRBV7-3 to TRBJ2-1, with a tentative D call TRBD1 (6 bases). The CDR3 runs to 16 residues. Germline-derived CDR1 and CDR2 are SGHTA and FQGTGA. With 6 bases removed from V and 2 bases from J, the gap between germline ends came to 17 bases. CDR3 in DNA: TGTGCCAGCAGTGCAAAGACAGGAACCCCCTACAATGAGCAGTTCTTC. Translating it yields CASSAKTGTPYNEQFF.